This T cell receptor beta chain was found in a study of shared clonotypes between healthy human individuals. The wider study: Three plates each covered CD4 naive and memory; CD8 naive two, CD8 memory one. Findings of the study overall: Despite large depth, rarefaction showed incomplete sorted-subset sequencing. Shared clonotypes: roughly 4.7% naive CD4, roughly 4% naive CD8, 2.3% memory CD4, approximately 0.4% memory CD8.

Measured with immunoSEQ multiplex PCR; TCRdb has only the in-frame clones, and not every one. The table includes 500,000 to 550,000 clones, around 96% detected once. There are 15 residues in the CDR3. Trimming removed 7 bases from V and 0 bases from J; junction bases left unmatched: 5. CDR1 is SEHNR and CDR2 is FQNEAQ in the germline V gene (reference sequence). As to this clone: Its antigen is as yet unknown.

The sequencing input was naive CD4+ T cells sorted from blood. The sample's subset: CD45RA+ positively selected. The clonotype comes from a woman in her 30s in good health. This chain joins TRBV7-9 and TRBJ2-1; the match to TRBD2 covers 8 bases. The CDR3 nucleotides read TGTGCCAGCAAAATCAGCGGGAGCTCCTACAATGAGCAGTTCTTC. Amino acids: CASKISGSSYNEQFF. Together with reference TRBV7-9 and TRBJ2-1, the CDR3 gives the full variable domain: DTGVSQNPRHKITKRGQNVTFRCDPISEHNRLYWYRQTLGQGPEFLTYFQNEAQLEKSRLLSDRFSAERPKGSFSTLEIQRTEQGDSAMYLCASKISGSSYNEQFFGPGTRLTVL.